Below, 19 T cell receptor beta chains from the same sample are listed, as sequenced in a study of cytomegalovirus exposure and HLA in healthy donors. PCR employed 60 Vbeta and 13 Jbeta primers. This table comes from immunoSEQ multiplex PCR, and its TCRdb copy is limited to in-frame clones, with some not included. The repertoire holds some 130,000 clones, with approximately 80% as singletons. What was sequenced was PBMCs. These receptors came from a man aged 18 to 30 in good health and CMV-seronegative.

The chain links TRBV19 to TRBJ1-1, with D maybe TRBD1 (5 bases). The CDR3 has 14 amino acids. V dropped 6 bases and J dropped 1 base, with 12 bases sitting between them. Germline V gene sequence: CDR1 LNHDA, CDR2 SQIVND (reference sequence). CDR3 DNA: TGTGCCAGTAGCCCGGGACTCTCGAACACTGAAGCTTTCTTT. Translated: CASSPGLSNTEAFF.

This chain joins TRBV7-9 and TRBJ2-5; 15 bases agree with TRBD2. The germline V gene encodes CDR1 SEHNR and CDR2 FQNEAQ (reference sequence). V lost 5 bases, J lost 4 bases, and 5 bases stayed unmatched. CDR3 length: 16 amino acids. This CDR3 is CASSRTSGGARETQYF. For the CDR3, the DNA is TGTGCCAGCAGCCGGACTAGCGGGGGGGCCCGAGAGACCCAGTACTTC.

The V gene is TRBV9, the J gene TRBJ1-1; perhaps TRBD1 as D (5 bases). V gave up 0 bases and J gave up 5 bases, with 17 bases separating them. The germline V gene has CDR1 SGDLS and CDR2 YYNGEE. CDR3 length: 16 residues. This CDR3 reads CASSVAQGTTLTEAFF. DNA of the CDR3: TGTGCCAGCAGCGTAGCTCAGGGAACCACTCTGACTGAAGCTTTCTTT.

The V gene is TRBV6-6, the J gene TRBJ1-1, with 9 bases lining up with TRBD1. Germline loops: CDR1 MNHNY, CDR2 SVGAGI (reference sequence). J was trimmed by 10 bases and V by 4 bases; bases with no gene match: 13. CDR3 size: 15 residues. The CDR3 loop is CASSLWDRVMGGAFF. CDR3 coding DNA: TGTGCCAGCAGTTTGTGGGACAGGGTTATGGGTGGAGCTTTCTTT.

The V gene is TRBV10-1, the J gene TRBJ2-7, with 7 positions matching TRBD1. V lost 4 bases and J lost 6; bases outside the gene matches: 12. Germline CDR1 WNHNN, CDR2 SYGVQD (reference sequence). The length of the CDR3 is 15 residues. DNA for the CDR3: TGCGCCAGCAGTGCAAGACAGGGCCGGAACTTCGAGCAGTACTTC. Protein: CASSARQGRNFEQYF.

In this sample, this clone turned up a few times. The rearrangement joins TRBV29-1 to TRBJ1-5, with D unresolved. V shed 4 bases and J shed 2 bases, with 6 bases lying between them. CDR3 length: 12 residues. CDR1 SQVTM and CDR2 ANQGSEA come from the germline V gene. The CDR3 spells CSVVQGNQPQHF. CDR3 bases: TGCAGCGTTGTCCAGGGCAATCAGCCCCAGCATTTT.

V gene TRBV10-2 combines with J gene TRBJ1-5, with D tentatively TRBD1 (6 bases). Per the germline V gene, CDR1 is WSHSY and CDR2 is SAAADI. Trimming took 2 bases from V and 5 from J, leaving 13 bases between them. This CDR3 comprises 15 residues. CDR3 protein: CASSEIGQTYQPQHF. The CDR3 DNA is TGCGCCAGCAGTGAGATAGGACAGACGTATCAGCCCCAGCATTTT.

This sequence joins TRBV7-9 and TRBJ1-5; tentative D call: TRBD1 (6 bases). The CDR3 loop spans 13 amino acids. From germline, CDR1 is SEHNR and CDR2 FQNEAQ (reference sequence). The V end lost 4 bases, the J end lost 4 bases, and 8 bases lay between the germline ends. The CDR3 DNA reads TGTGCCAGCAGCTCGCAGGGGAATCAGCCCCAGCATTTT. Translation: CASSSQGNQPQHF.

The chain joins TRBV5-1 to TRBJ2-1; 9 bases line up with TRBD2. The V gene end was trimmed by 2 bases and the J gene end by 4 bases; junction bases not matched to a gene: 4. The germline V gene has CDR1 SGHRS and CDR2 YFSETQ. This CDR3 is 15 amino acids long. The CDR3 sequence: CASSLRLAVYNEQFF. The CDR3 DNA reads TGCGCCAGCAGCTTACGACTAGCGGTGTACAATGAGCAGTTCTTC.

The V call is TRBV28, the J call TRBJ1-6; D not certain. The CDR3 runs to 13 residues. V gave up 7 bases and J gave up 13 bases, with 17 bases separating them. Per germline, CDR1 MDHEN and CDR2 SYDVKM. In nucleotides, the CDR3 is TGTGCCAGCACGCCAGCCGAGGTTTCTCCCCTCCACTTT. It yields the protein CASTPAEVSPLHF. Variable domain in full (rest from reference TRBV28 and TRBJ1-6): DVKVTQSSRYLVKRTGEKVFLECVQDMDHENMFWYRQDPGLGLRLIYFSYDVKMKEKGDIPEGYSVSREKKERFSLILESASTNQTSMYLCASTPAEVSPLHFGNGTRLTVT.

The DNA for the CDR3 is TGTGCCATCAGTGAGGTACCGGGACAGGGCTCTGCTGAAGCTTTCTTT. This gives the protein CAISEVPGQGSAEAFF. V usage is TRBV10-3 and J usage is TRBJ1-1; 9 positions match TRBD1. CDR3 length: 16 amino acids. With V trimmed by 2 bases and J by 6 bases, 10 bases remained unmatched. Germline-derived CDR1 and CDR2 are ENHRY and SYGVKD.

This clone came up a few times. The chain uses TRBV5-4 and TRBJ2-1; D possibly corresponds to TRBD2 (6 bases). Germline assignment: CDR1 SGHNT and CDR2 YYREEE (reference sequence). Trimming left V 2 bases short and J 0 bases short, with 12 bases between. The length of the CDR3 is 16 residues. The CDR3 DNA follows: TGTGCCAGCAGCTTTCGACGGGGGAGCTCCTACAATGAGCAGTTCTTC. Translating gives CASSFRRGSSYNEQFF.

V gene TRBV19 combines with J gene TRBJ1-2; 12 bases line up with TRBD1. The CDR3 has 14 amino acids. Germline lookup yields CDR1 LNHDA and CDR2 SQIVND (reference sequence). The junction had 7 bases not matched to a gene; V was cut back by 7 bases and J by 7 bases. CDR3 amino acids: CASTRDRGPFGYTF. CDR3 in DNA: TGTGCCAGTACCCGGGACAGGGGGCCGTTTGGCTACACCTTC.

The chain is built from TRBV7-9 and TRBJ1-2; 7 nucleotides align to TRBD1. The CDR3 is 14 amino acids. Trimming removed 9 bases from V and 4 bases from J; junction bases left unmatched: 11. The V gene's germline CDR1 is SEHNR and CDR2 FQNEAQ (reference sequence). The CDR3 DNA reads as TGTGCCAGACGGACAGGCGCATTTATCTATGGCTACACCTTC. Protein: CARRTGAFIYGYTF.

This clone was seen more than once but under ten times. This chain uses TRBV9 with TRBJ2-5; 7 bases are a match to TRBD1. Germline CDR1 and CDR2: SGDLS and YYNGEE. Unmatched junction bases numbered 7, after V lost 0 bases and J lost 2 bases. CDR3 size: 16 residues. Written as DNA, the CDR3 is TGTGCCAGCAGCGTAGCTACTTGGACAGGACAAGAGACCCAGTACTTC. Amino acid sequence: CASSVATWTGQETQYF.

The V and J genes are TRBV28 and TRBJ1-6; 7 bases align to TRBD1. The CDR3 contains 14 residues. V shed 3 bases and J 7 bases; nucleotides not matched to a gene: 3. Looked up from germline, CDR1 is MDHEN and CDR2 is SYDVKM. Written as DNA, the CDR3 is TGTGCCAGCAGTTTCGACAGGGTGAATTCACCCCTCCACTTT. Protein: CASSFDRVNSPLHF.

This clone was recorded a few times. This chain connects TRBV29-1 to TRBJ2-5; TRBD1 might be the D (6 bases). The CDR3 loop spans 14 amino acids. The germline V gene encodes CDR1 SQVTM and CDR2 ANQGSEA. The V end lost 6 bases, the J end lost 2 bases, and 16 bases lay between the germline ends. The CDR3 is CSVIRDTRQETQYF. The DNA for the CDR3 is TGCAGCGTCATCCGGGACACACGTCAAGAGACCCAGTACTTC.

This chain uses TRBV6-1 with TRBJ2-7; 8 positions match TRBD1. Per germline, CDR1 MNHNS and CDR2 SASEGT. This CDR3 spans 13 amino acids. V shed 5 bases and J 5 bases; nucleotides not matched to a gene: 5. CDR3 nucleotides: TGTGCCAGCAGTCGACAGGGGTGGGACGAGCAGTACTTC. This gives the protein CASSRQGWDEQYF.

The chain links TRBV5-1 to TRBJ1-6, with unresolved D. V lost 0 bases and J lost 10, with 11 bases in between. The CDR3 loop spans 14 amino acids. CDR1 and CDR2 from the germline V gene are SGHRS and YFSETQ. The chain's CDR3 is CASSLESVRSPLHF. Here the CDR3 DNA reads TGCGCCAGCAGCTTGGAAAGCGTGCGATCACCCCTCCACTTT.